The rows below give T cell receptor beta chains drawn from one sample of a study of response to subunit inactivated influenza vaccine. TCRdb reprocessed the RT-PCR reads with MiXCR, giving one entry per CDR3 protein. The data hold about 780,000 distinct CDR3 sequences, with 15% to 20% observed a single time. The sample was PBMCs from blood, taken around 5 days after vaccination. The source of these receptors is a man aged 45-60 years who received an inactivated influenza vaccine. CDR3s include the opening cysteine and the closing phenylalanine or tryptophan. Each record gives: V gene, D gene, clone size, J gene, CDR3 DNA, CDR3 protein. A D gene is named only where the DNA matches it firmly. Clone sizes are given selectively: once, few, many, or a class where the clone is expanded.

v_gene: TRBV3-1; d_gene: TRBD1; abundance: once; j_gene: TRBJ1-5; CDR3nt: TGTGCCTTCAGTTTTAGGGGACAGGGGGCTGGAGTCAATCAGCCCCAGCATTTT; CDR3aa: CAFSFRGQGAGVNQPQHF
v_gene: TRBV29-1; d_gene: -; abundance: -; j_gene: TRBJ2-1; CDR3nt: TGCAGCGTCAAGTTAGGGGGGGCCTCCTACAATGAGCAGTTCTTC; CDR3aa: CSVKLGGASYNEQFF
v_gene: TRBV6-5; d_gene: TRBD2; abundance: few; j_gene: TRBJ2-1; CDR3nt: TGTGCCAGCAGTTCCCCGACGCGGGAGAGCTCCTACAATGAGCAGTTCTTC; CDR3aa: CASSSPTRESSYNEQFF
v_gene: TRBV5-1; d_gene: TRBD1; abundance: few; j_gene: TRBJ1-2; CDR3nt: TGCGCCAGCAGCTTGGCGGGACAGGGGGCCAGCTACACCTTC; CDR3aa: CASSLAGQGASYTF
v_gene: TRBV15; d_gene: -; abundance: few; j_gene: TRBJ1-2; CDR3nt: TGTGCCACCAGCAGAGGGGTCCGAGGTGAAGGCTACACCTTC; CDR3aa: CATSRGVRGEGYTF
v_gene: TRBV21-1; d_gene: -; abundance: once; j_gene: TRBJ2-3; CDR3nt: TGTGCCAGCAGCAAAGCCCAAACTAGCGGGGACACAGATACGCAGTATTTT; CDR3aa: CASSKAQTSGDTDTQYF
v_gene: TRBV6-4; d_gene: TRBD2; abundance: -; j_gene: TRBJ2-7; CDR3nt: TGTGCCAGCAGCGACCGAATGGCAGATAGCGGGAGGTCCCACGAGCAGTACTTC; CDR3aa: CASSDRMADSGRSHEQYF
v_gene: TRBV7-7; d_gene: TRBD1; abundance: many; j_gene: TRBJ2-1; CDR3nt: TGTGCTAGCAGCACTAAGACAGGGGAGTTCTACAATGAGCAGTTCTTC; CDR3aa: CASSTKTGEFYNEQFF
v_gene: TRBV12-3/TRBV12-4; d_gene: -; abundance: -; j_gene: TRBJ2-1; CDR3nt: TGTGCCAGCAGTTTAGACAAATCCTACAATGAGCAGTTCTTC; CDR3aa: CASSLDKSYNEQFF
v_gene: TRBV7-3; d_gene: -; abundance: -; j_gene: TRBJ2-3; CDR3nt: TGTGCCAGCAGCTGGGGAACCTCGGGGGATACGCAGTATTTT; CDR3aa: CASSWGTSGDTQYF
v_gene: TRBV5-1; d_gene: TRBD2; abundance: few; j_gene: TRBJ2-1; CDR3nt: TGCGCCAGCGCTTGGGAGGGTGAGCAGTTCTTC; CDR3aa: CASAWEGEQFF
v_gene: TRBV7-2; d_gene: -; abundance: -; j_gene: TRBJ2-5; CDR3nt: TGTGCCAGCAGCCCAACGTTCCGACTTCAAGAGACCCAGTACTTC; CDR3aa: CASSPTFRLQETQYF
v_gene: TRBV7-2; d_gene: -; abundance: few; j_gene: TRBJ2-1; CDR3nt: TGTGCCAGCAGCTTAGAGTACAGCAACAATGAGCAGTTCTTC; CDR3aa: CASSLEYSNNEQFF
v_gene: TRBV29-1; d_gene: TRBD1; abundance: -; j_gene: TRBJ1-5; CDR3nt: TGCAGCGTTGGTACAGGGGGAAATCAGCCCCAGCATTTT; CDR3aa: CSVGTGGNQPQHF
v_gene: TRBV28; d_gene: -; abundance: -; j_gene: TRBJ2-7; CDR3nt: TGTGCCAGCAGTCCAGCGGCGGCTCGGGACGAGCAGTACTTC; CDR3aa: CASSPAAARDEQYF
v_gene: TRBV27; d_gene: -; abundance: -; j_gene: TRBJ2-7; CDR3nt: TGTGCCAGCAGTTGGCTTAGGGGCCACGAGCAGTACTTC; CDR3aa: CASSWLRGHEQYF
v_gene: TRBV24-1; d_gene: -; abundance: few; j_gene: TRBJ1-5; CDR3nt: TGTGCCACGACGGGGGGCGCCGGGCAGCCCCAGCATTTT; CDR3aa: CATTGGAGQPQHF
v_gene: TRBV5-6; d_gene: -; abundance: few; j_gene: TRBJ2-7; CDR3nt: TGTGCCAGCAGCTTGTGGTCTAAAAGGTGGTACGAGCAGTACTTC; CDR3aa: CASSLWSKRWYEQYF
v_gene: TRBV12-3/TRBV12-4; d_gene: -; abundance: -; j_gene: TRBJ1-2; CDR3nt: TGTGCCAGCAGTTTCAAACTCGCGACCGATGGCTACACCTTC; CDR3aa: CASSFKLATDGYTF
v_gene: TRBV5-1; d_gene: TRBD2; abundance: -; j_gene: TRBJ2-3; CDR3nt: TGCGCCAGCAGCCCTCTTGGGGGGGAAACCACAGATACGCAGTATTTT; CDR3aa: CASSPLGGETTDTQYF
v_gene: TRBV6-5; d_gene: TRBD1; abundance: -; j_gene: TRBJ2-1; CDR3nt: TGTGCCAGCAGTTACCGGAGGACAGGGGATGAGCAGTTCTTC; CDR3aa: CASSYRRTGDEQFF
v_gene: TRBV4-3; d_gene: -; abundance: few; j_gene: TRBJ2-2; CDR3nt: TGCGCCAGCAGCCAAGCCACCGGGGAGCTGTTTTTT; CDR3aa: CASSQATGELFF
v_gene: TRBV3-1; d_gene: -; abundance: few; j_gene: TRBJ2-7; CDR3nt: TGTGCCAGCAGCGCCCGGGAGAAATACGAGCAGTACTTC; CDR3aa: CASSAREKYEQYF
v_gene: TRBV12-3/TRBV12-4; d_gene: -; abundance: many; j_gene: TRBJ2-5; CDR3nt: TGTGCCAGCAGGACGGGGGTGGAGACCCAGTACTTC; CDR3aa: CASRTGVETQYF
v_gene: TRBV20-1; d_gene: -; abundance: -; j_gene: TRBJ1-3; CDR3nt: TGCAGTGCTAGAAGCCCGAGCTCTGGAAACACCATATATTTT; CDR3aa: CSARSPSSGNTIYF
v_gene: TRBV7-9; d_gene: -; abundance: -; j_gene: TRBJ2-2; CDR3nt: TGTGCCAGCAGCTTAGAGGTGAACACCGGGGAGCTGTTTTTT; CDR3aa: CASSLEVNTGELFF
v_gene: TRBV7-2; d_gene: -; abundance: -; j_gene: TRBJ2-1; CDR3nt: TGTGCCAGCAGCTTAGAAGTGACTACCTACAATGAGCAGTTCTTC; CDR3aa: CASSLEVTTYNEQFF
v_gene: TRBV5-1; d_gene: -; abundance: few; j_gene: TRBJ2-5; CDR3nt: TGCGCCAGCAGCCTGGAGGGACAGTTAGAGACCCAGTACTTC; CDR3aa: CASSLEGQLETQYF
v_gene: TRBV5-5; d_gene: -; abundance: -; j_gene: TRBJ1-1; CDR3nt: TGTGCCAGCAGCCCACTCCTCGGGCAGAACACTGAAGCTTTCTTT; CDR3aa: CASSPLLGQNTEAFF
v_gene: TRBV7-2; d_gene: -; abundance: few; j_gene: TRBJ2-3; CDR3nt: TGTGCCAGCAGCCCAGCCGAGGCCCCAGATACGCAGTATTTT; CDR3aa: CASSPAEAPDTQYF
v_gene: TRBV4-1; d_gene: -; abundance: few; j_gene: TRBJ2-4; CDR3nt: TGCGCCAGCAGCCAGGTTCAGGGTTTAGCCAAAAACATTCAGTACTTC; CDR3aa: CASSQVQGLAKNIQYF
v_gene: TRBV5-1; d_gene: -; abundance: -; j_gene: TRBJ2-1; CDR3nt: TGCGCCAGCAGCCTACAGGGTAACCCCTACAATGAGCAGTTCTTC; CDR3aa: CASSLQGNPYNEQFF
v_gene: TRBV11-2; d_gene: -; abundance: -; j_gene: TRBJ2-7; CDR3nt: TGTGCCAGCAGCAACCAACAGGGAAGAGGCACCTACGAGCAGTACTTC; CDR3aa: CASSNQQGRGTYEQYF
v_gene: TRBV6-5; d_gene: -; abundance: -; j_gene: TRBJ1-5; CDR3nt: TGTGCCAGCAGTTACTCAGGGGATCAGCCCCAGCATTTT; CDR3aa: CASSYSGDQPQHF
v_gene: TRBV28; d_gene: TRBD1; abundance: once; j_gene: TRBJ2-5; CDR3nt: TGTGCCAGCAGTTCAGACAGGGCGGCACGAGAGACCCAGTACTTC; CDR3aa: CASSSDRAARETQYF
v_gene: TRBV20-1; d_gene: TRBD1; abundance: few; j_gene: TRBJ1-5; CDR3nt: TGCAGTGCTAGAGATCAAACAGGGGGAAACAGCAATCAGCCCCAGCATTTT; CDR3aa: CSARDQTGGNSNQPQHF
v_gene: TRBV29-1; d_gene: TRBD2; abundance: few; j_gene: TRBJ2-7; CDR3nt: TGCAGCGTTGAAGGGCCACTAGCGGGAGAGGCTCAGAGCTCCTACGAGCAGTACTTC; CDR3aa: CSVEGPLAGEAQSSYEQYF
v_gene: TRBV6-5; d_gene: -; abundance: -; j_gene: TRBJ1-3; CDR3nt: TGTGCCAGCAGTTACTTCAAAACCCCCGGAAACACCATATATTTT; CDR3aa: CASSYFKTPGNTIYF
v_gene: TRBV12-3/TRBV12-4; d_gene: TRBD2; abundance: many; j_gene: TRBJ2-2; CDR3nt: TGTGCCAGCAGTTTACCTAGCGGGAGTGCGGTTGGGGAGCTGTTTTTT; CDR3aa: CASSLPSGSAVGELFF
v_gene: TRBV7-2; d_gene: -; abundance: few; j_gene: TRBJ2-2; CDR3nt: TGTGCCAGCAGCGGGGGGTCATTAGCCGGGGAGCTGTTTTTT; CDR3aa: CASSGGSLAGELFF
v_gene: TRBV13; d_gene: TRBD1; abundance: few; j_gene: TRBJ2-5; CDR3nt: TGTGCCAGCAGTTTCCAGGGGGCGAGTTTAGTACGAGAGACCCAGTACTTC; CDR3aa: CASSFQGASLVRETQYF
v_gene: TRBV9; d_gene: -; abundance: -; j_gene: TRBJ1-6; CDR3nt: TGTGCCAGCAGCGTAGCTACAGAGAGTTCACCCCTCCACTTT; CDR3aa: CASSVATESSPLHF
v_gene: TRBV24-1; d_gene: TRBD1; abundance: -; j_gene: TRBJ2-3; CDR3nt: TGTGCCACCAGTGACTCGACAGGGTTCGGGTATAGAGATACGCAGTATTTT; CDR3aa: CATSDSTGFGYRDTQYF
v_gene: TRBV5-5; d_gene: -; abundance: -; j_gene: TRBJ1-5; CDR3nt: TGTGCCAGCAGCCGAGGACGGGGGTCGGGCAATCAGCCCCAGCATTTT; CDR3aa: CASSRGRGSGNQPQHF
v_gene: TRBV6-1; d_gene: -; abundance: few; j_gene: TRBJ1-2; CDR3nt: TGTGCCAGCAGCCCAAACGGGGTAGGGTATGGCTACACCTTC; CDR3aa: CASSPNGVGYGYTF
v_gene: TRBV9; d_gene: -; abundance: -; j_gene: TRBJ2-2; CDR3nt: TGTGCCAGCAGCCCACCGAGTGGATTGAACACCGGGGAGCTGTTTTTT; CDR3aa: CASSPPSGLNTGELFF
v_gene: TRBV7-2; d_gene: -; abundance: few; j_gene: TRBJ2-3; CDR3nt: TGTGCCAGCAGGGACACGGGGGAGGCTAGCACAGATACGCAGTATTTT; CDR3aa: CASRDTGEASTDTQYF
v_gene: TRBV6-1; d_gene: -; abundance: -; j_gene: TRBJ2-7; CDR3nt: TGTGCCAGCGGCGGCCAGGGTTTCTCCTACGAGCAGTACTTC; CDR3aa: CASGGQGFSYEQYF
v_gene: TRBV20-1; d_gene: TRBD2; abundance: -; j_gene: TRBJ2-2; CDR3nt: TGCAGTGCTAGTAGACTAGCGGGGGCAGCGAACACCGGGGAGCTGTTTTTT; CDR3aa: CSASRLAGAANTGELFF
v_gene: TRBV19; d_gene: -; abundance: -; j_gene: TRBJ1-1; CDR3nt: TGTGCCAGTAACCTGGGTGGGGAAATGAACACTGAAGCTTTCTTT; CDR3aa: CASNLGGEMNTEAFF